These 26 T cell receptor beta chains were sequenced from one sample in a study of STAT3 mutations in large granular lymphocyte leukemia. What these receptors recognize is not known. Findings and limits, study-wide: At least one immunodominant TCR beta clonotype appeared in every T-cell large granular lymphocyte leukemia patient.

Repertoires were generated with immunoSEQ multiplex PCR, while TCRdb's copy carries only in-frame clones and drops some. The table lists fewer than 10,000 clones, roughly nine tenths of them singletons. The material sequenced was peripheral blood mononuclear cells. These receptors all come from an older man with T-cell large granular lymphocyte leukemia. Some clones in this sample may be carry-over from other donors' samples.

This chain connects TRBV4-2 to TRBJ2-7; unclear D gene. Germline CDR1 and CDR2: LGHNA and YNFKEQ. CDR3 length equals 13 residues. Trimming pared 3 bases from V and 9 bases from J, leaving 15 bases between. The CDR3 sequence: CASSHPGVDRQYF. CDR3 nucleotides: TGTGCCAGCAGCCACCCTGGAGTGGATCGGCAGTACTTC.

The chain has TRBV28 and TRBJ1-5, with TRBD1 identical over 8 bases. The germline CDR1 and CDR2 sequences are MDHEN and SYDVKM. CDR3 length equals 13 residues. With V trimmed by 6 bases and J by 6 bases, 4 bases remained unmatched. CDR3 sequence (DNA): TGTGCCAGCAGGCGGACAGGGTTTCAGCCCCAGCATTTT. Its protein product is CASRRTGFQPQHF.

This clone was counted only a few times. The J gene is TRBJ2-7, the V gene TRBV6-1; D is unresolved. CDR3 length: 13 residues. Germline V gene lookup returns CDR1 MNHNS and CDR2 SASEGT. V lost 0 bases and J 1 base, leaving 4 bases between the germline ends. The CDR3 is CASSEAGSYEQYF. In DNA, the CDR3 is TGTGCCAGCAGTGAAGCGGGATCCTACGAGCAGTACTTC.

V is TRBV7-2 and J is TRBJ1-1; 7 bases map to TRBD1. Germline assignment: CDR1 SGHTA and CDR2 FQGNSA. V trimming: 1 base; J trimming: 12 bases; junction bases outside the gene matches: 17. The CDR3 is 16 amino acids. The CDR3: CASSLVEGARFRRTFF. The CDR3 DNA is TGTGCCAGCAGCTTAGTGGAGGGGGCAAGATTTCGGAGAACTTTCTTT.

V and J are TRBV5-1 and TRBJ2-3; 7 bases are a match to TRBD1. Germline-derived CDR1 and CDR2 are SGHRS and YFSETQ. This CDR3 has 15 amino acids. J was trimmed by 2 bases and V by 1 base; bases with no gene match: 4. This chain's CDR3 is CASSLYTGATDTQYF. The CDR3 DNA reads TGCGCCAGCAGCTTGTATACAGGGGCCACAGATACGCAGTATTTT.

The rearrangement joins TRBV10-1 to TRBJ2-4, with 9 bases lining up with TRBD1. The CDR3 spans 15 residues. In germline, CDR1 is WNHNN, CDR2 SYGVQD (reference sequence). The V segment lost 2 bases and the J segment 9 bases; nucleotides outside the gene matches: 8. The DNA of the CDR3 is TGCGCCAGCAGTGAGCCCACAGGGGGCGCCCTCATTCAGTACTTC. Translating it yields CASSEPTGGALIQYF.

V usage is TRBV6-5 and J usage is TRBJ1-5; D is possibly TRBD1 (5 bases). The V and J ends lost 5 bases and 5 bases respectively, with 13 bases between them. Germline CDR1 is MNHEY and CDR2 is SVGAGI. This CDR3 has 14 residues. The CDR3: CASSNQGLYQPQHF. The CDR3 nucleotides read TGTGCCAGCAGTAACCAGGGATTGTATCAGCCCCAGCATTTT.

This clone was seen just once. The chain combines TRBV4-1 with TRBJ1-3, with TRBD1 identical over 9 bases. After removal of 4 bases from V and 4 bases from J, the junction contained 5 bases not matched to a gene. This CDR3 comprises 15 residues. The germline gives CDR1 MGHRA, CDR2 YSYEKL. The CDR3 nucleotides read TGCGCCAGCAGCCTGGCCGGGACAGGGGGAAACACCATATATTTT. Translation gives CASSLAGTGGNTIYF.

The J gene is TRBJ2-7, the V gene TRBV7-9; TRBD1 might be the D (6 bases). There are 13 residues in the CDR3. The ends were cut back, 5 bases at V and 3 bases at J, with 11 bases in the middle. CDR1 is SEHNR and CDR2 is FQNEAQ in the germline V gene (reference sequence). In nucleotides, the CDR3 is TGTGCCAGCAGCCGGGACACCGGCTACGAGCAGTACTTC. It is translated as CASSRDTGYEQYF.

This clone was counted only a few times. V gene TRBV6-5 combines with J gene TRBJ2-7, with D perhaps TRBD1 (6 bases). CDR1 and CDR2 (germline): MNHEY, SVGAGI. V was pared by 2 bases and J by 1 base, with 9 bases between. This CDR3 is built from 14 residues. The CDR3 DNA sequence: TGTGCCAGCAGTTACGGGACAAGATCCTACGAGCAGTACTTC. Its protein product is CASSYGTRSYEQYF.

This clone was seen a few times. V is TRBV18 and J is TRBJ1-5; TRBD1 aligns across 9 bases. Looked up from germline, CDR1 is KGHSH and CDR2 is LQKENI. This CDR3 comprises 17 residues. Losses at the gene ends were 5 bases for V and 2 bases for J; bases not matched to a gene: 10. The CDR3 DNA is TGTGCCAGCTCAACGGGACAGGGAGGGCCAGGCAATCAGCCCCAGCATTTT. Its protein is CASSTGQGGPGNQPQHF.

The chain has TRBV6-1 and TRBJ1-2; D not resolved. The CDR3 runs 15 residues. V was cut by 6 bases and J by 3 bases, with 17 bases left in between. From germline, CDR1 is MNHNS and CDR2 SASEGT. The CDR3 protein is CASRGMDRWHYGYTF. In nucleotides, the CDR3 is TGTGCCAGCAGGGGGATGGACCGATGGCACTATGGCTACACCTTC.

This clone is termed medium-sized. V and J are TRBV11-2 and TRBJ1-5; a possible D gene is TRBD1 (5 bases). From germline, CDR1 is SGHAT and CDR2 FQNNGV. The CDR3 consists of 16 residues. Deletions cut 5 bases from V and 2 bases from J, with 16 bases between. CDR3 in amino acids: CASSTLGELGNQPQHF. CDR3 nucleotide sequence: TGTGCCAGCAGCACATTGGGGGAGTTGGGCAATCAGCCCCAGCATTTT.

In this sample, this clone turned up once. The chain combines TRBV4-3 with TRBJ2-2; tentative D call: TRBD1 (5 bases). Germline V lookup: CDR1 LGHNA, CDR2 YSLEER. V lost 0 bases, J lost 4 bases, and 6 bases lay in between. The CDR3 contains 14 residues. CDR3 sequence: CASSQDGATGELFF. The CDR3 DNA is TGCGCCAGCAGCCAAGATGGGGCCACCGGGGAGCTGTTTTTT.

This clone occurred once. The chain links TRBV5-4 to TRBJ2-5; 7 bases match TRBD2. V dropped 5 bases and J dropped 4; count of bases not matched to a gene: 8. The CDR3 length is 14 residues. Germline V gives CDR1 SGHNT, CDR2 YYREEE (reference sequence). Written as DNA, the CDR3 is TGTGCCAGCAGGGACGGGACTACTTTAGAGACCCAGTACTTC. Translation gives CASRDGTTLETQYF.

V and J are TRBV28 and TRBJ1-6; D not certain. CDR1 and CDR2 (germline): MDHEN, SYDVKM. The V end was cut by 2 bases, the J end by 2 bases, with 10 bases between. The CDR3 contains 16 residues. The CDR3 loop is CASSLRPEPYNSPLHF. CDR3 nucleotides: TGTGCCAGCAGTTTAAGACCCGAACCCTATAATTCACCCCTCCACTTT.

The chain combines TRBV5-6 with TRBJ2-5; D not certain. Germline CDR1 and CDR2: SGHDT and YYEEEE. Trimming stripped 4 bases from V and 5 bases from J, with 12 bases between. The CDR3 covers 13 residues. CDR3 coding DNA: TGTGCCAGCAGCACCCAGGTGGGGGAGACCCAGTACTTC. Protein product: CASSTQVGETQYF. The whole variable domain, remainder taken from reference TRBV5-6 and TRBJ2-5, is DAGVTQSPTHLIKTRGQQVTLRCSPKSGHDTVSWYQQALGQGPQFIFQYYEEEERQRGNFPDRFSGHQFPNYSSELNVNALLLGDSALYLCASSTQVGETQYFGPGTRLLVL.

The chain carries TRBV6-6 and TRBJ2-7; no clear D gene. V lost 4 bases and J lost 5, with 12 bases in between. The CDR3 spans 13 residues. CDR1 is MNHNY, CDR2 SVGAGI, per germline (reference sequence). The CDR3 DNA follows: TGTGCCAGCAGTTCGGGCCTGCCCCACGAGCAGTACTTC. It is translated as CASSSGLPHEQYF.

The chain links TRBV4-1 to TRBJ1-6; 7 bases map to TRBD1. The V segment lost 1 base and the J segment 10 bases; nucleotides outside the gene matches: 7. CDR3 length equals 15 residues. Germline CDR1 and CDR2: MGHRA and YSYEKL. Here the CDR3 reads CASSQVRTGSSPLHF. CDR3 coding DNA: TGCGCCAGCAGCCAAGTTCGGACAGGATCGTCACCCCTCCACTTT.

This clone occurred once. The rearrangement links TRBV2 to TRBJ1-4; D not certain. CDR1 and CDR2 from the germline V gene are SNHLY and FYNNEI. The V and J ends lost 4 bases and 3 bases respectively, with 6 bases between them. There are 13 residues in the CDR3. CDR3 coding DNA: TGTGCCAGCAGTGTTTTAGCTAATGAAAAACTGTTTTTT. Residues: CASSVLANEKLFF. Looking up the rest from reference TRBV2 and TRBJ1-4 gives the full variable domain: EPEVTQTPSHQVTQMGQEVILRCVPISNHLYFYWYRQILGQKVEFLVSFYNNEISEKSEIFDDQFSVERPDGSNFTLKIRSTKLEDSAMYFCASSVLANEKLFFGSGTQLSVL.

The chain combines TRBV7-2 with TRBJ2-7, with unresolved D. V lost 4 bases, J lost 2 bases, and 9 bases lay in between. Germline V gene data show CDR1 as SGHTA and CDR2 as FQGNSA. This CDR3 comprises 13 residues. The CDR3 coding sequence is TGTGCCAGCAGCTCCGGACGGCCCTACGAGCAGTACTTC. Protein product: CASSSGRPYEQYF.

The chain links TRBV4-1 to TRBJ1-5; tentative D call: TRBD1 (5 bases). Between the trimmed V and J ends, which lost 4 bases and 1 base, there was a span of 11 bases. The CDR3 loop spans 15 amino acids. Germline assignment: CDR1 MGHRA and CDR2 YSYEKL. The CDR3 DNA follows: TGCGCCAGCAGCCCAACAGGTATCAGCAATCAGCCCCAGCATTTT. As protein: CASSPTGISNQPQHF.

The chain recombines TRBV6-6 with TRBJ1-4; a weak D match, TRBD1 (6 bases). The CDR3 has 15 residues. The V end was cut by 8 bases, the J end by 2 bases, with 15 bases between. Per germline, CDR1 MNHNY and CDR2 SVGAGI (reference sequence). In nucleotides, the CDR3 is TGTGCCAGCGCCGCAGGGGCGGCCACTAATGAAAAACTGTTTTTT. It is translated as CASAAGAATNEKLFF.

The CDR3 loop is CASSARTAVWETQYF. The DNA for the CDR3 is TGTGCCAGCAGCGCCCGGACAGCCGTTTGGGAGACCCAGTACTTC. V and J are TRBV11-2 and TRBJ2-5; a possible D gene is TRBD1 (6 bases). This CDR3 is built from 15 residues. Trimming shortened V by 5 bases and J by 5 bases, and 18 bases separated the two germline ends. Germline V gene lookup returns CDR1 SGHAT and CDR2 FQNNGV. The full variable domain, rest sourced from reference TRBV11-2 and TRBJ2-5, is EAGVAQSPRYKIIEKRQSVAFWCNPISGHATLYWYQQILGQGPKLLIQFQNNGVVDDSQLPKDRFSAERLKGVDSTLKIQPAKLEDSAVYLCASSARTAVWETQYFGPGTRLLVL.

The V call is TRBV28, the J call TRBJ2-7; D possibly uses TRBD1 or TRBD2 (5 bases each). Trimming took off 6 bases at V and 3 bases at J, with 24 bases between the two ends. The CDR3 is 17 residues long. The V gene's germline CDR1 is MDHEN and CDR2 SYDVKM. CDR3 in DNA: TGTGCCAGCAGGGAGGTTATGGGGCGCGTACTCAACTACGAGCAGTACTTC. The encoded protein is CASREVMGRVLNYEQYF.

The chain is built from TRBV30 and TRBJ1-2, with D possibly TRBD1 on 6 matching bases. Germline loops: CDR1 GTSNPN, CDR2 SVGIG (reference sequence). CDR3 size: 14 residues. V was clipped by 1 base and J by 10 bases, with 19 bases between them. For the CDR3, the DNA is TGTGCCTGGAGTGCCACGGGGGCTTGGGGCATCTACACCTTC. This translates into CAWSATGAWGIYTF.